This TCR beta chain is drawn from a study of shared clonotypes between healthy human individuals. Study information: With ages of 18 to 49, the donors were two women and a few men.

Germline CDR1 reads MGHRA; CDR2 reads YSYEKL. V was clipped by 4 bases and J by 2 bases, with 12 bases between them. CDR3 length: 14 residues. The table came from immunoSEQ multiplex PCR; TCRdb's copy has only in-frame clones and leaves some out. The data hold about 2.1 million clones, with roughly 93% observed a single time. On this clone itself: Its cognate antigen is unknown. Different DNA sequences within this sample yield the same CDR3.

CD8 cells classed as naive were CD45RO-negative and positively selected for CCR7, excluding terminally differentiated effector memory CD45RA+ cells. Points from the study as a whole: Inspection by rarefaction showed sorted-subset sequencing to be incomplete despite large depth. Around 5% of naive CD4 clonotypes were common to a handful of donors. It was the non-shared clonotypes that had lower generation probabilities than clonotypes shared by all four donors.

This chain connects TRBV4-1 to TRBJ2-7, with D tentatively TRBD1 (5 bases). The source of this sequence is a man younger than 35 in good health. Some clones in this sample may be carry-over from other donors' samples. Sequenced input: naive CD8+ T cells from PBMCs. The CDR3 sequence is CASSPGQGAYEQYF. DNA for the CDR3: TGCGCCAGCAGCCCCGGCCAAGGGGCCTACGAGCAGTACTTC.